One sample yielded the 5 T cell receptor beta chains listed below, sequenced in a study of blood T cell repertoires in COVID-19. Generated by immunoSEQ multiplex PCR, the TCRdb table keeps only in-frame clones and is missing some. The table has around 260,000 clones, over 75% seen once. Material for sequencing was PBMCs or T cells enriched from blood (not recorded which). These receptors all stem from a woman aged 25 to 39 who had recovered from COVID-19.

The V gene is TRBV4-1, the J gene TRBJ1-2; no definite D call. The CDR3 covers 15 residues. The V end was cut by 1 base, the J end by 1 base, with 10 bases between. The V gene's germline CDR1 is MGHRA and CDR2 YSYEKL. The CDR3 sequence: CASSQGPGRNYGYTF. The CDR3 nucleotides are TGCGCCAGCAGCCAAGGCCCGGGTCGTAACTATGGCTACACCTTC.

The chain recombines TRBV21-1 with TRBJ1-2; the table gives TRBD1 as D, unverified against the DNA. TRBV21-1 is assigned pseudogene status. The length of the CDR3 is 14 residues. The CDR3 region is CASDNQGQGHGYTF. In nucleotides, the CDR3 is TGTGCCAGCGACAACCAGGGACAGGGCCATGGCTACACCTTC.

The sample holds a few counts of this clone. J is TRBJ1-5 and V is TRBV7-9; perhaps TRBD1 as D (6 bases). There are 14 residues in the CDR3. The V end was cut by 4 bases, the J end by 1 base, with 8 bases between. Per germline, CDR1 SEHNR and CDR2 FQNEAQ (reference sequence). CDR3 sequence reads: CASSSGASNQPQHF. CDR3 in DNA: TGTGCCAGCAGCTCAGGGGCGAGCAATCAGCCCCAGCATTTT.

The chain is built from TRBV7-9 and TRBJ2-7; 7 bases agree with TRBD1. CDR1 and CDR2 (germline): SEHNR, FQNEAQ (reference sequence). The CDR3 sequence is 13 residues long. Unmatched junction bases numbered 5, after V lost 5 bases and J lost 4 bases. The CDR3 bases are TGTGCCAGCAGCCCCGACAGGGAATACGAGCAGTACTTC. Translating it yields CASSPDREYEQYF.

This clone has a handful of counts. The CDR3 DNA reads as TGTGCCAGCAGTCGAGGTATTGGGATAGGGGACACTGAAGCTTTCTTT. This sequence encodes CASSRGIGIGDTEAFF. V is TRBV6-6 and J is TRBJ1-1; D possibly corresponds to TRBD1 (5 bases). The CDR3 covers 16 residues. Germline V gene data show CDR1 as MNHNY and CDR2 as SVGAGI (reference sequence). Trimming removed 5 bases at V and 3 bases at J, with 19 bases between.